A single sample is the source of the 11 T cell receptor beta chains below, sequenced in a study of Graves' ophthalmopathy and Graves' hyperthyroidism. The study amplified TCR beta CDR3 regions using RNA transcripts. In the first round, RT-PCR was carried out with HTBI primers, and a multiplex PCR formed the second round. Each CDR3 protein is one row after TCRdb ran MiXCR on the multiplex PCR reads. The table includes 600,000 to 950,000 distinct CDR3 sequences, around 40% detected once. Sequencing input: peripheral blood. The source is an adult man with Graves' ophthalmopathy.

This chain's CDR3 is CASSSGGTYF. CDR3 nucleotide sequence: TGTGCCAGCAGCTCCGGGGGTACCTATTTT. The chain couples TRBV11-1 to TRBJ1-3, with D tentatively TRBD1 (5 bases). The germline V gene encodes CDR1 SGHAT and CDR2 FQDESV (reference sequence). This CDR3 region has 10 residues. Deletions cut 4 bases from V and 16 bases from J, with 11 bases between.

The rearrangement uses TRBV5-5 and TRBJ1-1; tentatively, D is TRBD1 (6 bases). The CDR3 is 14 amino acids. Trimming removed 1 base at V and 5 bases at J, with 12 bases between. Germline loops: CDR1 SGHKS, CDR2 YYEKEE (reference sequence). The CDR3 reads CASSLLSQGTEAFF. DNA of the CDR3: TGTGCCAGCAGCTTGTTAAGCCAGGGGACTGAAGCTTTCTTT.

V gene TRBV7-9 combines with J gene TRBJ2-7, with TRBD2 matching over 8 bases. The germline V gene encodes CDR1 SEHNR and CDR2 FQNEAQ (reference sequence). The CDR3 consists of 17 residues. Unmatched junction bases numbered 15, after V lost 5 bases and J lost 3 bases. In nucleotides, the CDR3 is TGTGCCAGCAGCCCCGTTCCCCTGAGCGGGAGTAACTACGAGCAGTACTTC. It yields the protein CASSPVPLSGSNYEQYF.

The CDR3 DNA is TGTGCCAGTAGAACTAATCTGAACAGGGCCAATCAGCCCCAGCATTTT. Its protein product is CASRTNLNRANQPQHF. The J gene is TRBJ1-5, the V gene TRBV19, with D possibly matching TRBD1 (6 bases). Trimming removed 6 bases at V and 3 bases at J, with 18 bases between. CDR3 length equals 16 residues. Looked up from germline, CDR1 is LNHDA and CDR2 is SQIVND (reference sequence).

The rearrangement uses TRBV7-2 and TRBJ2-7; D is unresolved. The CDR3 has 15 amino acids. In germline, CDR1 is SGHTA, CDR2 FQGNSA. The V end was cut by 3 bases, the J end by 0 bases, with 12 bases between. In nucleotides, the CDR3 is TGTGCCAGCAGCTTCTTTGTGCGGAGCTCCTACGAGCAGTACTTC. Protein sequence: CASSFFVRSSYEQYF.

This rearrangement joins TRBV5-5 to TRBJ2-7; 12 bases are shared with TRBD1. This CDR3 has 17 residues. Germline V gene lookup returns CDR1 SGHKS and CDR2 YYEKEE (reference sequence). Trimming took 2 bases from V and 1 from J; bases not matched to a gene: 7. CDR3 loop: CASSLTGTGGTSYEQYF. The CDR3 nucleotides are TGTGCCAGCAGCTTAACCGGGACAGGGGGCACATCCTACGAGCAGTACTTC.

This clonotype was detected once. CDR3 DNA sequence: TGCGCTAGGAGGGCAGGGGTCTCTGGAAACACCATATATTTT. Residues: CARRAGVSGNTIYF. The chain is built from TRBV10-1 and TRBJ1-3, with D tentatively TRBD1 (6 bases). Per germline, CDR1 WNHNN and CDR2 SYGVQD (reference sequence). This CDR3 has 14 amino acids.

This chain connects TRBV2 to TRBJ2-5; perhaps TRBD1 as D (6 bases). Germline V CDR1 and CDR2: SNHLY, FYNNEI. Trimming left V 4 bases short and J 3 bases short, with 15 bases between. CDR3 size: 15 residues. CDR3 in DNA: TGTGCCAGCAGTGCTCCTACCCGGACAGAAGAGACCCAGTACTTC. This codes for CASSAPTRTEETQYF.

J is TRBJ2-7 and V is TRBV29-1; 11 nucleotides align to TRBD1. The junction had 5 bases not matched to a gene; V was cut back by 4 bases and J by 12 bases. The germline CDR1 and CDR2 sequences are SQVTM and ANQGSEA. The CDR3 is 11 residues long. The CDR3 sequence: CSVGGQGAAYF. The CDR3 DNA reads as TGCAGCGTTGGCGGACAGGGGGCTGCGTACTTC.

The V and J genes are TRBV10-3 and TRBJ2-7, with a possible D match to TRBD2 (6 bases). V gave up 3 bases and J gave up 3 bases, with 24 bases separating them. This CDR3 region has 18 residues. Germline lookup yields CDR1 ENHRY and CDR2 SYGVKD. In nucleotides, the CDR3 is TGTGCCATCAGTGACCAACCCGGGACTCAGACTGGGTTCTACGAGCAGTACTTC. Its translation: CAISDQPGTQTGFYEQYF.

Ten or more counts support this clonotype. The chain uses TRBV10-3 and TRBJ1-5; D is uncertain. V lost 2 bases, J lost 3 bases, and 8 bases lay in between. The CDR3 covers 14 residues. In germline, CDR1 is ENHRY, CDR2 SYGVKD. CDR3 sequence: CAISERGYNQPQHF. The CDR3 DNA reads TGTGCCATCAGTGAGCGGGGTTACAATCAGCCCCAGCATTTT.